Below are 5 T cell receptor beta chains sequenced from a single sample in a study of blood T cells in healthy people across ages. Through a sample-barcoded 5' primer and a J-beta primer mix, a second PCR was run for roughly 6 to 12 cycles. TCRdb used MiXCR to reprocess the 5' RACE reads, holding one entry per CDR3 protein. The sample includes under 1,000,000 distinct CDR3 sequences, around 36% of them seen just once. The specimen was blood. These TCRs come from a man younger than 35 in good health.

The chain uses TRBV20-1 and TRBJ2-7; 9 bases agree with TRBD1. Losses at the gene ends were 5 bases for V and 6 bases for J; bases not matched to a gene: 8. Germline assignment: CDR1 DFQATT and CDR2 SNEGSKA (reference sequence). The CDR3 extends over 13 amino acids. The CDR3 is CSASGTGTSEQYF. The CDR3 DNA sequence: TGCAGTGCTTCCGGGACAGGGACCTCCGAGCAGTACTTC.

This clonotype was seen only a few times. The V and J genes are TRBV27 and TRBJ2-3; D is unclear. The V and J ends lost 1 base and 2 bases respectively, with 4 bases between them. The CDR3 length is 13 residues. Looked up from germline, CDR1 is MNHEY and CDR2 is SMNVEV (reference sequence). The CDR3 sequence is CASSLWDTDTQYF. CDR3 DNA: TGTGCCAGCAGTTTATGGGACACAGATACGCAGTATTTT.

The genes are TRBV14 and TRBJ2-1, with TRBD2 matching over 16 bases. The CDR3 loop spans 19 amino acids. Losses at the gene ends were 5 bases for V and 7 bases for J; bases not matched to a gene: 14. CDR1 SGHDN and CDR2 FVKESK come from the germline V gene. The CDR3 nucleotides read TGTGCCAGCAGCTTAACCGGGACTAGCGGGAGGGCCCTCATAAATGAGCAGTTCTTC. Protein product: CASSLTGTSGRALINEQFF.

This clonotype was picked up a small number of times. V is TRBV19 and J is TRBJ2-5; D might be TRBD1 (7 bases). V was shortened by 8 bases and J by 11 bases, with 21 bases between the two germline ends. The CDR3 has 13 residues. Germline assignment: CDR1 LNHDA and CDR2 SQIVND (reference sequence). As DNA, the CDR3 is TGTGCCAGTTCTAACAGGGGAGGCAATGAGCAGTACTTC. This translates into CASSNRGGNEQYF.

This clonotype was observed a single time. The chain links TRBV7-6 to TRBJ2-7, with a tentative D call TRBD2 (5 bases). V dropped 2 bases and J dropped 5 bases, with 7 bases sitting between them. The CDR3 is made up of 12 amino acids. Germline V gives CDR1 SGHVS, CDR2 FNYEAQ. This chain's CDR3 is CASSLLRDEQYF. As DNA, the CDR3 is TGTGCCAGCAGCTTATTGAGGGACGAGCAGTACTTC.